These T cell receptor beta chains were read from a single sample in a study of blood T cell repertoires in COVID-19. Produced via immunoSEQ multiplex PCR; TCRdb's table is partial and in-frame only. The sample consists of fewer than 300,000 clones, around four fifths of them appearing once. Sequencing was carried out using peripheral blood. The source of these receptors is a woman in her forties or fifties who had recovered from COVID-19. Each CDR3 is given with its conserved first and last residue. A D gene is named only where the DNA matches it firmly. A row's size may be missing; if present it is once, few, many or a size class.

>.|TRBJ2-2|TRBV11-2|.
CASSLQNTGELFF
TGTGCCAGCAGCTTACAGAACACCGGGGAGCTGTTTTTT
>.|TRBJ1-2|TRBV5-6|.
CASSLEVRGGYTF
TGTGCCAGCAGCTTGGAGGTCAGGGGAGGCTACACCTTC
>TRBD1|TRBJ1-6|TRBV27|.
CASNTGGDYSPLHF
TGTGCCAGCAACACAGGGGGCGATTATTCACCCCTCCACTTT
>TRBD1|TRBJ1-2|TRBV5-4|.
CASSHGTEGYTF
TGTGCCAGCAGCCACGGGACAGAGGGCTACACCTTC
>TRBD1|TRBJ2-1|TRBV4-1|.
CASSLRDRGNNEQFF
TGCGCCAGCAGCCTTCGGGACAGGGGGAACAATGAGCAGTTCTTC
>TRBD1|TRBJ2-3|TRBV18|.
CASSPPSTGGGNTQYF
TGTGCCAGCTCACCACCATCGACAGGGGGTGGGAATACGCAGTATTTT
>.|TRBJ2-1|TRBV27|.
CASRASAGNEQFF
TGTGCCAGCCGGGCTTCTGCGGGCAATGAGCAGTTCTTC
>.|TRBJ2-2|TRBV2|.
CASSHTPGELFF
TGTGCCAGCAGCCACACGCCCGGGGAGCTGTTTTTT
>TRBD1|TRBJ1-5|TRBV6-2/TRBV6-3|few
CASSKNTGGNQPQHF
TGTGCCAGCAGTAAGAATACAGGGGGGAATCAGCCCCAGCATTTT
>.|TRBJ2-7|TRBV28|once
CASSHRVAPYEQYF
TGTGCCAGCAGTCACAGGGTAGCTCCCTACGAGCAGTACTTC